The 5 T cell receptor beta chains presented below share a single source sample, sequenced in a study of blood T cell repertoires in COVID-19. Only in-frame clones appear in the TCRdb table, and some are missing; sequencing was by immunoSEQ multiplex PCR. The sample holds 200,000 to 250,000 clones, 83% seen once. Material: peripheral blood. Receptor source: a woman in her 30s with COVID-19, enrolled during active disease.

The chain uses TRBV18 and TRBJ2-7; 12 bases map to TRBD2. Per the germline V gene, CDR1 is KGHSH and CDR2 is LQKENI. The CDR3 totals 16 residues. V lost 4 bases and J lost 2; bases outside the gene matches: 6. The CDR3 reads CASSLSTSGRPYEQYF. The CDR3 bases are TGTGCCAGCTCACTCTCGACTAGCGGGAGACCCTACGAGCAGTACTTC.

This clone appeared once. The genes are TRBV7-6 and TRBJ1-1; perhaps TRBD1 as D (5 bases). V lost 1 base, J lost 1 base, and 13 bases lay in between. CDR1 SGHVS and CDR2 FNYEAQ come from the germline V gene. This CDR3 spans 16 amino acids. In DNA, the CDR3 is TGTGCCAGCAGCTTAGGAGGTCCGGGGGGGAACACTGAAGCTTTCTTT. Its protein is CASSLGGPGGNTEAFF.

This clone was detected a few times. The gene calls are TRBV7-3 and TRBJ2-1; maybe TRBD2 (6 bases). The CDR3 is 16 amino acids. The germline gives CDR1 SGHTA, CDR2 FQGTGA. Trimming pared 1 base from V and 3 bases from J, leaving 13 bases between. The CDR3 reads CASSLRAGNNYNEQFF. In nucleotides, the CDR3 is TGTGCCAGCAGCTTAAGGGCGGGAAATAACTACAATGAGCAGTTCTTC. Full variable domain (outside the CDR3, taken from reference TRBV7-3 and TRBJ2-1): GAGVSQTPSNKVTEKGKYVELRCDPISGHTALYWYRQSLGQGPEFLIYFQGTGAADDSGLPNDRFFAVRPEGSVSTLKIQRTERGDSAVYLCASSLRAGNNYNEQFFGPGTRLTVL.

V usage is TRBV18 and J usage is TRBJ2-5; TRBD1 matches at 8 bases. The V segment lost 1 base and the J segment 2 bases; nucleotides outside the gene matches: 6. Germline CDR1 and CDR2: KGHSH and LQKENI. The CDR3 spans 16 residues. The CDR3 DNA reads TGTGCCAGCTCACCACTACTCGGACAGGGACAAGAGACCCAGTACTTC. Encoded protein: CASSPLLGQGQETQYF.

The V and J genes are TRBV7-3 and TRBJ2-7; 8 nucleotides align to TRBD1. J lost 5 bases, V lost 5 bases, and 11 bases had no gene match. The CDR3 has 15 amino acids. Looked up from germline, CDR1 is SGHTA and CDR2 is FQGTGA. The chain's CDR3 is CASSAGQGQFHEQYF. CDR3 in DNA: TGTGCCAGCAGCGCCGGACAGGGACAATTCCACGAGCAGTACTTC.